The text below deals with one TCR beta chain. Its antigen is as yet unknown. The sample is drawn from a study of CD8 T cells in ankylosing spondylitis. Germline CDR1 LGHDT, CDR2 YNNKEL (reference sequence). The V and J ends lost 4 bases and 4 bases respectively, with 10 bases between them. The CDR3 is made up of 14 amino acids. General study results and limits: CD8+ disease-linked clones were present at relatively low frequencies in blood. Seemingly characteristic of ankylosing spondylitis blood was a TCR beta motif consisting of about 8 highly homologous variants.

TCRdb independently ran MiXCR on the 5' RACE reads; one entry per CDR3 protein. This repertoire shows approximately 500,000 distinct CDR3 sequences, about 12% found once; its top ten account for approximately 6.2%. The rearrangement joins TRBV3-1 to TRBJ2-2; no definite D call. This TCR derives from a male donor with ankylosing spondylitis. The sample consisted of blood, either unsorted or a sorted T cell fraction (not recorded which). CDR3 residues: CASSLRSSTGELFF. CDR3 DNA sequence: TGTGCCAGCAGCCTTCGGTCGAGCACCGGGGAGCTGTTTTTT.